The source of this T cell receptor beta chain is a study of cytomegalovirus exposure and HLA in healthy donors. Study in general: According to later analysis, the same platform produced the 110 or so validation and about 700 first-cohort repertoires. Points from the study as a whole: Researchers catalogued about 150 TCR beta chains as cytomegalovirus-associated. Subsequent analysis of the approximately 110 validation repertoires found a tendency for first-cohort TCR clusters to co-occur.

Trimming removed 0 bases from V and 9 bases from J; junction bases left unmatched: 8. From germline, CDR1 is SGHTA and CDR2 FQGNSA. There are 16 residues in the CDR3. Comments on this clone: Antigen unknown.

Clones were sequenced by immunoSEQ multiplex PCR, and TCRdb holds only the in-frame ones, with some missing. Found here are fewer than 200,000 clones, about 87% of them singletons; the top ten hold approximately 1.4%. This sequence was found in a woman in her 30s in good health and CMV-seronegative. Material for sequencing was PBMCs. The chain has TRBV7-2 and TRBJ2-2; TRBD1 matches 9 bases. The CDR3 DNA follows: TGTGCCAGCAGCTTAGCCCCCACAGGGGGCTTGCGGGAGCTGTTTTTT. This codes for CASSLAPTGGLRELFF.